This TCR beta chain came from a study of early T cells in non-severe SARS-CoV-2 infection (dated by TCRdb to the early 2020s). Background for the entire study: TCR sequencing used bulk RNA from unsorted whole blood, so alpha and beta chains could not be paired. Overall study outcomes, separate from this receptor: Matching against VDJdb was skewed toward anti-spike CD8 responses, likely underestimated virus-specific expansions, and missed private and CD4 specificities.

This was a case-control study nested in a cohort of healthcare workers in London, UK, who had nasopharyngeal swab PCR tests and blood samples taken every week. Healthcare workers were recruited between 23 and 31 March 2020, during the week of the UK lockdown, and were followed weekly for up to about 15 weeks. From cysteine to phenylalanine, the CDR3 is 15 amino acids long. Only CDR3 DNA is held: 45 bases, read in frame from base 1. The V and J ends are trimmed by 7 bases and 10 bases, leaving 22 bases between them. The germline V gene yields WSHSY for CDR1 and SAAADI for CDR2. Notes on this clonotype: Its specific antigen is unknown. It has no much larger one-base neighbor in the sample; base qualities were not kept.

Receptor amplification or capture employed 5' RACE. This sample was sequenced with a NextSeq 500. The TCR library protocol attached unique molecular identifiers to individual cDNA molecules to correct for sequencing error and PCR bias. Both TCR alpha and beta chains were sequenced, and tight co-correlation was observed between alpha and beta sequence abundances in each sample. In the original analysis: Decombinator V4 was used to perform V gene, J gene and CDR3 annotation of TCR sequences. Expanded TCRs were defined as changing significantly between any two time points under a Poisson model with p below 0.0001. TCR abundances were normalised to the total number of TCRs sequenced per sample and were expressed as counts per million. TRAV1-2 paired with TRAJ12, TRAJ20 or TRAJ33 defined MAIT TCRs, while TRAV10 paired with TRAJ18 defined iNKT TCRs. A search of VDJdb, accessed on 1 November 2021, was run for TCRs annotated to CMV, EBV and SARS-CoV-2, with TCRs annotated for multiple antigens excluded. TCRdb passed the public sequencing reads through fastp at Q25 and MiXCR, retaining productive beta sequences. Entries are consolidated by CDR3 protein sequence, retaining the most common genes and DNA. In this record, the V and J calls reflect TCRdb's handling and not the investigators' own analysis. The sample records tens of thousands of distinct CDR3 sequences, 10% to 15% of which are singletons. 1.5% to 2% of the sample is taken by the ten largest.

The chain joins TRBV10-2 to TRBJ1-4; possibly the D gene is TRBD1, per 5 matching bases. The sequence was collected from an adult who was a healthcare worker with PCR-confirmed SARS-CoV-2 infection or an uninfected control (not recorded which). Sequenced material: whole blood. The CDR3 sequence is CASTPARGDGAKLFF. The DNA sequence is given as TGCGCCAGCACCCCCGCCCGCGGCGACGGGGCAAAACTGTTTTTT.